These T cell receptor beta chains were read from a single sample in a study of shared clonotypes between healthy human individuals. TCRdb's table, derived via immunoSEQ multiplex PCR, lists solely in-frame clones and lacks some. Of 2 million to 2.5 million clones in the sample, around 90% were seen once. Sequencing was done on a sample of naive CD4+ T cells from PBMCs. These receptors all stem from a man between 18 and 35 years old in good health. Some clones in this sample may be carry-over from other donors' samples. CDR3s include the opening cysteine and the closing phenylalanine or tryptophan. A D gene is named only where the DNA matches it firmly. The size of a clone is reported for some rows only, either as once, few or many, or as a class for expanded clones.

abundance	len	v_gene	j_gene	d_gene	CDR3aa	CDR3nt
few	12	TRBV2	TRBJ1-1	TRBD1	CASSNRGPEAFF	TGTGCCAGCAGTAACAGGGGCCCCGAGGCTTTCTTT
NA	15	TRBV7-9	TRBJ2-7	TRBD2	CASSFKAGGPYEQYF	TGTGCCAGCAGCTTTAAGGCGGGAGGGCCCTACGAGCAGTACTTC
NA	14	TRBV7-8	TRBJ2-7	NA	CANPRRGESYEQYF	TGTGCCAACCCTAGGAGAGGGGAATCCTACGAGCAGTACTTC
NA	16	TRBV18	TRBJ2-3	NA	CASSPRATSSTDTQYF	TGTGCCAGCTCACCACGCGCAACTTCTAGCACAGATACGCAGTATTTT
NA	11	TRBV28	TRBJ2-4	NA	CASSIRDSQYF	TGTGCCAGCAGTATACGGGACTCTCAGTACTTC
once	15	TRBV5-6	TRBJ1-2	NA	CASSLITGFNYGYTF	TGTGCCAGCAGCTTGATAACAGGGTTTAACTATGGCTACACCTTC
NA	13	TRBV6-1	TRBJ1-2	NA	CASSEANLYGYTF	TGTGCCAGCAGCGAGGCAAATCTTTATGGCTACACCTTC
NA	17	TRBV28	TRBJ2-5	TRBD2	CASSPMTSGLRGETQYF	TGTGCCAGCAGCCCTATGACTAGCGGGTTGCGGGGAGAGACCCAGTACTTC
NA	11	TRBV28	TRBJ1-1	NA	CASSGRTEAFF	TGTGCCAGCAGTGGGAGGACTGAAGCTTTCTTT
once	16	TRBV10-1	TRBJ1-2	TRBD1	CASSELQQGAFYGYTF	TGCGCCAGCAGTGAGTTGCAACAGGGGGCCTTCTATGGCTACACCTTC
once	17	TRBV4-2	TRBJ2-3	TRBD2	CASSPPGTSGSSDTQYF	TGTGCCAGCAGCCCTCCTGGGACTAGCGGGAGCAGTGATACGCAGTATTTT
NA	15	TRBV15	TRBJ1-2	NA	CATSRVQELNYGYTF	TGTGCCACCAGCAGAGTGCAGGAATTAAACTATGGCTACACCTTC
NA	14	TRBV30	TRBJ1-2	NA	CAWSHPDRNYGYTF	TGTGCCTGGAGTCACCCCGACAGAAACTATGGCTACACCTTC
NA	15	TRBV28	TRBJ1-1	TRBD1	CASSRDRGRGTEAFF	TGTGCCAGCAGCCGTGACAGGGGGCGCGGCACTGAAGCTTTCTTT
NA	16	TRBV7-8	TRBJ2-7	TRBD2	CASSLVPSGRAYEQYF	TGTGCCAGCAGCCTAGTACCTAGCGGGAGGGCCTACGAGCAGTACTTC
NA	19	TRBV30	TRBJ2-1	TRBD2	CAWLPDYSGRAASYNEQFF	TGTGCCTGGCTTCCCGATTATAGCGGGAGGGCCGCGTCCTACAATGAGCAGTTCTTC
once	16	TRBV28	TRBJ2-5	TRBD2	CASSFLASGLQETQYF	TGTGCCAGCAGTTTTCTGGCTAGCGGGTTACAAGAGACCCAGTACTTC
NA	16	TRBV7-3	TRBJ1-3	NA	CASSLTPGRSGNTIYF	TGTGCCAGCAGCTTAACTCCAGGGCGGTCTGGAAACACCATATATTTT
NA	15	TRBV2	TRBJ2-6	NA	CASAKNTGGANVLTF	TGTGCCAGCGCTAAAAATACGGGTGGGGCCAACGTCCTGACTTTC
NA	15	TRBV18	TRBJ2-1	TRBD1	CASSAETGAYNEQFF	TGTGCCAGCTCCGCAGAGACAGGGGCCTACAATGAGCAGTTCTTC
once	16	TRBV19	TRBJ2-1	TRBD2	CASSSRLAKGYNEQFF	TGTGCCAGTAGTTCCCGACTAGCCAAAGGTTACAATGAGCAGTTCTTC
NA	19	TRBV9	TRBJ1-3	NA	CASSVALGDGRRSGNTIYF	TGTGCCAGCAGCGTAGCTTTGGGGGACGGACGAAGGTCTGGAAACACCATATATTTT
NA	15	TRBV7-2	TRBJ2-5	NA	CASSVSWTVQETQYF	TGTGCCAGCAGCGTATCCTGGACAGTTCAAGAGACCCAGTACTTC
NA	15	TRBV5-1	TRBJ1-2	TRBD1	CASSSRDRGHYGYTF	TGCGCCAGCAGCTCCCGGGACAGGGGGCACTATGGCTACACCTTC
once	16	TRBV28	TRBJ2-1	NA	CASSQLSAELYNEQFF	TGTGCCAGCAGCCAACTATCGGCCGAACTATACAATGAGCAGTTCTTC
once	16	TRBV18	TRBJ2-1	TRBD2	CASSLRLAGTYNEQFF	TGTGCCAGCTCACTCAGACTAGCGGGGACCTACAATGAGCAGTTCTTC
NA	15	TRBV18	TRBJ2-2	NA	CASSPGVARSGELFF	TGTGCCAGCTCACCAGGGGTAGCAAGATCCGGGGAGCTGTTTTTT
NA	14	TRBV19	TRBJ1-1	NA	CASRPVNQYTEAFF	TGTGCCAGTAGGCCCGTCAATCAGTACACTGAAGCTTTCTTT
NA	18	TRBV6-9	TRBJ1-2	TRBD1	CASTLAGTGGAADYGYTF	TGTGCCAGCACCTTAGCCGGGACAGGGGGCGCGGCGGACTATGGCTACACCTTC
NA	15	TRBV7-9	TRBJ2-3	NA	CASSPDRPSTDTQYF	TGTGCCAGCAGCCCTGACAGGCCTAGCACAGATACGCAGTATTTT
NA	15	TRBV7-8	TRBJ1-5	TRBD1	CASSLGQGSNQPQHF	TGTGCCAGCAGCCTGGGACAGGGGAGCAATCAGCCCCAGCATTTT